This TCR beta chain was retrieved from a study of OX40 agonist ivuxolimab in advanced cancers. The repertoire was sequenced with immunoSEQ multiplex PCR; TCRdb's copy has only in-frame clones and lacks some. In the table there are tens of thousands of clones, roughly nine tenths of which are singletons. This CDR3 has 15 residues. Germline trimming cut 4 bases from V and 4 bases from J; bases unmatched to any gene: 7. Germline V gives CDR1 SGDLS, CDR2 YYNGEE. The sequence came from an adult with an advanced solid tumor such as melanoma, head and neck, liver or kidney cancer. V gene TRBV9 combines with J gene TRBJ2-3; 9 positions agree with TRBD2. Source: CD4+ or CD8+ T cells sorted from blood, taken in a trial of the OX40 agonist ivuxolimab. CDR3 in amino acids: CASSPSSGRPDTQYF. The CDR3 DNA sequence: TGTGCCAGCAGCCCATCCAGCGGGAGGCCAGATACGCAGTATTTT.